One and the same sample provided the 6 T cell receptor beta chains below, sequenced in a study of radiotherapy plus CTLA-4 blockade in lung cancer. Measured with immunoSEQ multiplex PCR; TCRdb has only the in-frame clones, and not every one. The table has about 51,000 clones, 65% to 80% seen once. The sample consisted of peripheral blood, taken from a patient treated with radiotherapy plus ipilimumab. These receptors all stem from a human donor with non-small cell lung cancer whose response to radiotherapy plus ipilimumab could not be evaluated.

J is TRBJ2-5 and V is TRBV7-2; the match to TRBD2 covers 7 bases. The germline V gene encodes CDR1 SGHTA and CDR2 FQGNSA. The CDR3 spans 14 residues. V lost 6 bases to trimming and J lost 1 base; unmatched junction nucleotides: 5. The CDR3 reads CASRPGGSQETQYF. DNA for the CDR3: TGTGCCAGCAGACCCGGGGGGAGCCAAGAGACCCAGTACTTC.

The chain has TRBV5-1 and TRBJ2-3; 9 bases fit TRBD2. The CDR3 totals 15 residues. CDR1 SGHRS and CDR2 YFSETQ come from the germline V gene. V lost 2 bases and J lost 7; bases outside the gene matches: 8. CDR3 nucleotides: TGCGCCAGCAGCTTTTTTAGCGGGAGCTTAAATACGCAGTATTTT. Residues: CASSFFSGSLNTQYF.

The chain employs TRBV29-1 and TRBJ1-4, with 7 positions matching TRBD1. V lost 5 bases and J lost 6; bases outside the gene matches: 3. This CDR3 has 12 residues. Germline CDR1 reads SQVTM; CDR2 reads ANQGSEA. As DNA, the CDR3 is TGCAGCGTTCAAGGACAGGATGAAAAACTGTTTTTT. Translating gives CSVQGQDEKLFF.

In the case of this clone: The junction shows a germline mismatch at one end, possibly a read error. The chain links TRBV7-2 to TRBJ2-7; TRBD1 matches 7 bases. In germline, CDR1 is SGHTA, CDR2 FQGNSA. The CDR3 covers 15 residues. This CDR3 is CASSLAGDSSYEQYF. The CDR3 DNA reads TGTGCCAGCAGCCTAGCCGGGGACAGCTCCTACGAGCAGTACTTC.

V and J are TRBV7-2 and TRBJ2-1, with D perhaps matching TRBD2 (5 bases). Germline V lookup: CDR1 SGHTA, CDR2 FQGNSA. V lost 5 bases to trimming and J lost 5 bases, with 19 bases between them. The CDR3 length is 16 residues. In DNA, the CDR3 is TGTGCCAGCAGCGTTACTAGGTCATTACGCGACAATGAGCAGTTCTTC. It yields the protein CASSVTRSLRDNEQFF.

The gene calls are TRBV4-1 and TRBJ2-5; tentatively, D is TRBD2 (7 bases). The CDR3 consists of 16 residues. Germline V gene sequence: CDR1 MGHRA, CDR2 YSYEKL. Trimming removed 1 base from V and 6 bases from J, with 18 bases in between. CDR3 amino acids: CASSQGVGEGEKTQYF. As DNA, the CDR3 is TGCGCCAGCAGCCAAGGCGTGGGGGAGGGGGAGAAGACCCAGTACTTC.